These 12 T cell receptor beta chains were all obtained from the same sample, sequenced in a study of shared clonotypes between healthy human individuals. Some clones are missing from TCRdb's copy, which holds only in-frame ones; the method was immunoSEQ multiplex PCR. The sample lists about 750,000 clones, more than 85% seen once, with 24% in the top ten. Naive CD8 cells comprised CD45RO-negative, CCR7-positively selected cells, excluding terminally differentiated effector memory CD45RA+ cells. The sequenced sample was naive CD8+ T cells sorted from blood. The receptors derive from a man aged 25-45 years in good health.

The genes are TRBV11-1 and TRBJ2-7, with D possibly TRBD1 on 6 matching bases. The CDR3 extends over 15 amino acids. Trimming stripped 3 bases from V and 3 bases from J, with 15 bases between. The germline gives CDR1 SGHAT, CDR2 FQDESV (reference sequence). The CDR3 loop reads CASSFEGQSNYEQYF. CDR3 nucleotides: TGTGCCAGCAGCTTTGAGGGACAATCAAACTACGAGCAGTACTTC. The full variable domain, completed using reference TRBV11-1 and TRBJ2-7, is EAEVAQSPRYKITEKSQAVAFWCDPISGHATLYWYRQILGQGPELLVQFQDESVVDDSQLPKDRFSAERLKGVDSTLKIQPAELGDSAMYLCASSFEGQSNYEQYFGPGTRLTVT.

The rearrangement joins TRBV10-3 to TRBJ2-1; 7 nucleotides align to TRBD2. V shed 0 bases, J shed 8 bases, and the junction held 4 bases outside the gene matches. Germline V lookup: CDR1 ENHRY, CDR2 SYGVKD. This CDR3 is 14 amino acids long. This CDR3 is CAISESGLDDEQFF. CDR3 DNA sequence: TGTGCCATCAGTGAGTCAGGACTAGACGATGAGCAGTTCTTC.

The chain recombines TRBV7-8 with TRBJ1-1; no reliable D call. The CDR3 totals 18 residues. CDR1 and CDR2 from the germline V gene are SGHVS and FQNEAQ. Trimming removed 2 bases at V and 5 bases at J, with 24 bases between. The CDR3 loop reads CASSLYDYPRHVVTEAFF. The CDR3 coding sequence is TGTGCCAGCAGCTTATACGATTATCCCCGGCATGTCGTGACTGAAGCTTTCTTT. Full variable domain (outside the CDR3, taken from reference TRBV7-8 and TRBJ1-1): GAGVSQSPRYKVAKRGQDVALRCDPISGHVSLFWYQQALGQGPEFLTYFQNEAQLDKSGLPSDRFFAERPEGSVSTLKIQRTQQEDSAVYLCASSLYDYPRHVVTEAFFGQGTRLTVV.

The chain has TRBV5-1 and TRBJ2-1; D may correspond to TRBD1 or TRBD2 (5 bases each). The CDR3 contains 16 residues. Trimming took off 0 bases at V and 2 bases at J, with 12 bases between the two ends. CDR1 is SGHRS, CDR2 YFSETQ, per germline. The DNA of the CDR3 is TGCGCCAGCAGCTTGGTGGGACCTGAGGCCTACAATGAGCAGTTCTTC. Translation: CASSLVGPEAYNEQFF.

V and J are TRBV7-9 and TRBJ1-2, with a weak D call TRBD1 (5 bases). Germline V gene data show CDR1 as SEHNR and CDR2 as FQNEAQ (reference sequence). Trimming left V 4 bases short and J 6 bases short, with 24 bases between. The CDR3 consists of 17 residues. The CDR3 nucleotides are TGTGCCAGCAGCTCTTTCGTCGCTTGGGGCAACGATGATGGCTACACCTTC. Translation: CASSSFVAWGNDDGYTF.

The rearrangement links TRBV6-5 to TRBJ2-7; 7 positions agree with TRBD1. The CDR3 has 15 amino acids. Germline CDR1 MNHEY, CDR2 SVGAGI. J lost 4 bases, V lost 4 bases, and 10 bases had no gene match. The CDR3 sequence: CASSFLRGGRYEQYF. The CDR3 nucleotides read TGTGCCAGCAGTTTCCTGAGAGGGGGCAGGTACGAGCAGTACTTC.

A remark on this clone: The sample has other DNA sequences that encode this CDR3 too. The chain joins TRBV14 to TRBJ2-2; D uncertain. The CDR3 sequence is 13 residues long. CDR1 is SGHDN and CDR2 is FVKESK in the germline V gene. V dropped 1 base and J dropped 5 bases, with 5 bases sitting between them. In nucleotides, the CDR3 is TGTGCCAGCAGCCAAGTCGGGACCGGGGAGCTGTTTTTT. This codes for CASSQVGTGELFF.

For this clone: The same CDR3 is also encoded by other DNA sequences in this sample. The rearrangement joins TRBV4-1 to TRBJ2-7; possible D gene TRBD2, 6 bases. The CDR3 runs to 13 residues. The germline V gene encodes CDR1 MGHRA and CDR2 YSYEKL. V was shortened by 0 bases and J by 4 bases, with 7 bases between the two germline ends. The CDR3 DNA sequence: TGCGCCAGCAGCCAAGAACTAGCTTACGAGCAGTACTTC. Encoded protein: CASSQELAYEQYF.

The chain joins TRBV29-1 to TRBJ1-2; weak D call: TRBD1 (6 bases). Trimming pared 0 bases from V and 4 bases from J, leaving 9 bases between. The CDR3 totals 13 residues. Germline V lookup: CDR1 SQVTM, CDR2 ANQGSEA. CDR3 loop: CSVEEDSFYGYTF. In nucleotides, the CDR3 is TGCAGCGTTGAAGAGGACAGCTTCTATGGCTACACCTTC.

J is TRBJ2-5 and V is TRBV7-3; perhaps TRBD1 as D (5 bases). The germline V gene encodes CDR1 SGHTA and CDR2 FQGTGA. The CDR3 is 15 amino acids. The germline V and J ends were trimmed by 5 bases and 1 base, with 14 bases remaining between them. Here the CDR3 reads CASSRTGHLQETQYF. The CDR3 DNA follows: TGTGCCAGCAGCCGAACTGGACACCTCCAAGAGACCCAGTACTTC.

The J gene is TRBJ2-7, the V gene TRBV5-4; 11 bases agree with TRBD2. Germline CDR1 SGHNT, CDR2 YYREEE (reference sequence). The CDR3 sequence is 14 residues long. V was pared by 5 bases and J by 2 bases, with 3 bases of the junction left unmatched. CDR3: CASSPGLAAYEQYF. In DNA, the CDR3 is TGTGCCAGCAGTCCGGGACTAGCGGCCTACGAGCAGTACTTC.

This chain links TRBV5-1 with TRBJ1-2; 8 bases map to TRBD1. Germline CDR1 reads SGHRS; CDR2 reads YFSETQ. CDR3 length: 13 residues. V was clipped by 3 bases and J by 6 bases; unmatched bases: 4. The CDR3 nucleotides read TGCGCCAGCAGCTGGACAGGGTTCGATGGCTACACCTTC. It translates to CASSWTGFDGYTF.